Listed below are T cell receptor beta chains from one sample, sequenced in a study of chemoradiotherapy in HPV16-positive cancers. The data were produced by immunoSEQ multiplex PCR, yet TCRdb's version contains in-frame clones alone and is incomplete. Of 15,000 to 20,000 clones detected, roughly 90% appear once; the ten largest clones hold about 14%. The input for sequencing was blood, taken from a patient who underwent chemoradiotherapy. The receptors derive from a human donor with HPV-associated anogenital cancer. Both conserved end residues are part of each CDR3. D genes are given only for firm matches. A row's size may be missing; if present it is once, few, many or a size class.

d_call: NA; v_call: TRBV30; j_call: TRBJ2-3; clone_size: NA; cdr3_aa: CAWSASGVSTDTQYF; cdr3_nt: TGTGCCTGGAGTGCCTCCGGCGTTAGCACAGATACGCAGTATTTT
d_call: NA; v_call: TRBV9; j_call: TRBJ2-5; clone_size: NA; cdr3_aa: CASSLGLLETQYF; cdr3_nt: TGTGCCAGCAGCTTAGGACTTCTTGAGACCCAGTACTTC
d_call: TRBD1; v_call: TRBV29-1; j_call: TRBJ1-2; clone_size: NA; cdr3_aa: CSVEFQGASHDYTF; cdr3_nt: TGCAGCGTTGAATTTCAGGGGGCGTCTCATGACTACACCTTC
d_call: NA; v_call: TRBV6-1; j_call: TRBJ1-2; clone_size: NA; cdr3_aa: CASSETVGYGYTF; cdr3_nt: TGTGCCAGCAGTGAAACAGTAGGCTATGGCTACACCTTC
d_call: NA; v_call: TRBV6-1; j_call: TRBJ1-1; clone_size: NA; cdr3_aa: CASSEKGGNTEAFF; cdr3_nt: TGTGCCAGCAGTGAAAAGGGCGGGAACACTGAAGCTTTCTTT
d_call: TRBD1; v_call: TRBV10-3; j_call: TRBJ2-6; clone_size: NA; cdr3_aa: CAISARTGGSSGANVLTF; cdr3_nt: TGTGCCATCAGTGCCAGGACAGGAGGCAGCTCTGGGGCCAACGTCCTGACTTTC
d_call: NA; v_call: TRBV5-4; j_call: TRBJ2-2; clone_size: NA; cdr3_aa: CASSLVVAKNTGELFF; cdr3_nt: TGTGCCAGCAGCTTGGTGGTAGCCAAGAATACCGGGGAGCTGTTTTTT
d_call: NA; v_call: TRBV5-6; j_call: TRBJ1-1; clone_size: once; cdr3_aa: CASSRTGNTEAFF; cdr3_nt: TGTGCCAGCAGTCGTACAGGAAACACTGAAGCTTTCTTT
d_call: NA; v_call: TRBV10-2; j_call: TRBJ2-1; clone_size: NA; cdr3_aa: CASSENRVQEQFF; cdr3_nt: TGCGCCAGCAGTGAGAACAGGGTTCAGGAGCAGTTCTTC
d_call: TRBD2; v_call: TRBV9; j_call: TRBJ2-3; clone_size: once; cdr3_aa: CASSHPSLGGNTDTQYF; cdr3_nt: TGTGCCAGCAGCCACCCGAGCTTGGGGGGGAACACAGATACGCAGTATTTT
d_call: TRBD1; v_call: TRBV5-1; j_call: TRBJ1-2; clone_size: NA; cdr3_aa: CASSPRTGADYGYTF; cdr3_nt: TGCGCCAGCAGCCCTCGGACAGGCGCCGATTATGGCTACACCTTC
d_call: TRBD2; v_call: TRBV6-6; j_call: TRBJ2-2; clone_size: NA; cdr3_aa: CAARGGLYGGELFF; cdr3_nt: TGTGCAGCGCGCGGGGGGCTCTACGGCGGGGAGCTGTTTTTT